A single sample gave rise to the 26 T cell receptor beta chains below, sequenced in a study of Ad26.COV2.S vaccination and SARS-CoV-2 variants. Treatment denoted: 19 received Ad26.COV2.S at low or high dose, single or two shots; 5 received placebo; per-sample allocation not given. Sampling was done on day 63 after the first vaccine or placebo injection. Clones were read by immunoSEQ multiplex PCR, and TCRdb kept only the in-frame ones, dropping some. The sample has 350,000 to 400,000 clones; less than 90% are singletons. The sequencing used peripheral blood, collected in a trial of Ad26.COV2.S vaccine versus placebo. All receptors derive from a person aged 18-65 years who received the Ad26.COV2.S COVID-19 vaccine or a placebo.

This clone was picked up a small number of times. The chain uses TRBV7-6 and TRBJ1-3; no firm D call. The CDR3 has 17 amino acids. Trimming removed 1 base from V and 4 bases from J, with 17 bases in between. Germline CDR1 is SGHVS and CDR2 is FNYEAQ. CDR3 sequence (DNA): TGTGCCAGCAGCTTAGAGACTATCGGGTTTTCCGGAAACACCATATATTTT. Translation: CASSLETIGFSGNTIYF.

J is TRBJ1-1 and V is TRBV20-1; tentative D call: TRBD1 (6 bases). V was cut by 3 bases and J by 4 bases, with 9 bases left in between. The CDR3 is 12 residues long. The V gene's germline CDR1 is DFQATT and CDR2 SNEGSKA (reference sequence). In DNA, the CDR3 is TGCAGTGCTAGTATAGGGGGCACTGAAGCTTTCTTT. Its translation: CSASIGGTEAFF.

The V gene is TRBV12-3 or TRBV12-4, the J gene TRBJ1-2; D not certain. V was trimmed by 4 bases and J by 4 bases, leaving 7 bases between them. The length of the CDR3 is 12 residues. The CDR3 DNA follows: TGTGCCAGCAGTTCTTCCCCCTATGGCTACACCTTC. This gives the protein CASSSSPYGYTF.

The chain employs TRBV25-1 and TRBJ2-3; D assignment may be TRBD1 or TRBD2 (5 bases each). Trimming removed 6 bases at V and 4 bases at J, with 14 bases between. Germline assignment: CDR1 MGHDK and CDR2 SYGVNS. The CDR3 length is 14 residues. The CDR3 nucleotides are TGTGCCAGCAGCCCGGGACGGAACTCAGATACGCAGTATTTT. This codes for CASSPGRNSDTQYF.

V and J are TRBV21-1 and TRBJ1-3; TRBD1 was called by the table and not checked on the DNA. TRBV21-1 is listed as a pseudogene. The CDR3 has 18 amino acids. CDR3 protein: CASSNCRDRALSGNTIYF. CDR3 sequence (DNA): TGTGCCAGCAGCAATTGTCGGGACAGGGCCCTCTCTGGAAACACCATATATTTT.

This chain joins TRBV10-3 and TRBJ1-6; a possible D gene is TRBD1 (6 bases). Trimming left V 6 bases short and J 4 bases short, with 13 bases between. Germline V gives CDR1 ENHRY, CDR2 SYGVKD. The CDR3 length is 15 residues. The chain's CDR3 is CAIRTGQNYNSPLHF. CDR3 in DNA: TGTGCCATCAGGACCGGACAGAATTATAATTCACCCCTCCACTTT.

The chain couples TRBV25-1 to TRBJ2-1, with unresolved D. Between the trimmed V and J ends, which lost 2 bases and 1 base, there was a span of 12 bases. This CDR3 is built from 16 residues. CDR1 and CDR2 (germline): MGHDK, SYGVNS. The CDR3 here is CASSEGSSSSYNEQFF. The DNA of the CDR3 is TGTGCCAGCAGTGAAGGTTCCTCCTCTTCCTACAATGAGCAGTTCTTC. The full variable domain, its missing parts supplied by reference TRBV25-1 and TRBJ2-1, is EADIYQTPRYLVIGTGKKITLECSQTMGHDKMYWYQQDPGMELHLIHYSYGVNSTEKGDLSSESTVSRIRTEHFPLTLESARPSHTSQYLCASSEGSSSSYNEQFFGPGTRLTVL.

V gene TRBV5-6 combines with J gene TRBJ1-1; a possible D gene is TRBD1 (6 bases). V was clipped by 0 bases and J by 6 bases, with 18 bases between them. The CDR3 loop spans 16 amino acids. From germline, CDR1 is SGHDT and CDR2 YYEEEE. The CDR3 loop is CASSLGYSTGPAEAFF. The CDR3 DNA reads TGTGCCAGCAGCTTGGGATACTCTACAGGGCCCGCTGAAGCTTTCTTT.

The chain couples TRBV20-1 to TRBJ2-5; no firm D call. Germline CDR1 reads DFQATT; CDR2 reads SNEGSKA (reference sequence). The V end lost 1 base, the J end lost 6 bases, and 6 bases lay between the germline ends. The CDR3 has 11 residues. CDR3 loop: CSARVVQTQYF. In DNA form, the CDR3 reads TGCAGTGCTAGAGTAGTTCAGACCCAGTACTTC.

This chain joins TRBV5-4 and TRBJ2-7; D is tentatively TRBD1 or TRBD2 (5 bases each). This CDR3 comprises 13 residues. Germline CDR1 reads SGHNT; CDR2 reads YYREEE (reference sequence). Between the trimmed V and J ends, which lost 2 bases and 0 bases, there was a span of 6 bases. This CDR3 is CASSFGTSYEQYF. DNA for the CDR3: TGTGCCAGCAGCTTCGGGACCTCCTACGAGCAGTACTTC.

A single count supports this clone. The chain recombines TRBV6-2 or TRBV6-3 with TRBJ1-2; a possible D gene is TRBD1 (6 bases). V shed 0 bases and J shed 4 bases, with 6 bases lying between them. This CDR3 contains 13 residues. Per germline, CDR1 MNHEY and CDR2 SVGEGT. CDR3 sequence (DNA): TGTGCCAGCAGTTACTCGGACAGCTATGGCTACACCTTC. Translating gives CASSYSDSYGYTF.

The chain couples TRBV19 to TRBJ2-7, with D perhaps matching TRBD1 or TRBD2 (5 bases each). The CDR3 runs 17 residues. V was cut by 3 bases and J by 1 base, with 19 bases left in between. Germline V gene data show CDR1 as LNHDA and CDR2 as SQIVND (reference sequence). The CDR3 region is CASSINALGTVSYEQYF. The DNA of the CDR3 is TGTGCCAGTAGTATCAACGCCCTCGGGACGGTTTCCTACGAGCAGTACTTC.

In its sample, this clone was seen a few times. The gene calls are TRBV5-4 and TRBJ2-6; D not certain. Germline V gene lookup returns CDR1 SGHNT and CDR2 YYREEE (reference sequence). The CDR3 loop spans 14 amino acids. V was pared by 4 bases and J by 1 base, with 6 bases between. CDR3 bases: TGTGCCAGCAGCGCCCTTTCTGGGGCCAACGTCCTGACTTTC. Protein product: CASSALSGANVLTF.

The chain carries TRBV27 and TRBJ2-7; 11 positions match TRBD2. Unmatched junction bases numbered 3, after V lost 5 bases and J lost 0 bases. Per germline, CDR1 MNHEY and CDR2 SMNVEV (reference sequence). The CDR3 contains 15 residues. CDR3 sequence (DNA): TGTGCCAGCAGTATTAGCGGGGGGGCCTCCTACGAGCAGTACTTC. Protein sequence: CASSISGGASYEQYF.

This sequence joins TRBV6-4 and TRBJ2-7, with 7 bases that match TRBD1. The CDR3 loop spans 16 amino acids. V gave up 0 bases and J gave up 8 bases; unmatched junction bases: 13. Germline-derived CDR1 and CDR2 are MRHNA and SNTAGT. The DNA of the CDR3 is TGTGCCAGCAGTGACTCGATAGGGACAGAACGAGGAAAGCAGTACTTC. Translating it yields CASSDSIGTERGKQYF.

This chain uses TRBV18 with TRBJ2-5; 13 nucleotides agree with TRBD2. The germline V gene has CDR1 KGHSH and CDR2 LQKENI. The J segment lost 5 bases and the V segment lost 2 bases, leaving 2 bases of the junction unmatched. This CDR3 is built from 15 residues. The CDR3 coding sequence is TGTGCCAGCTCACCAGGACTAGCGGGGGACGAGACCCAGTACTTC. It encodes CASSPGLAGDETQYF.

The chain links TRBV11-2 to TRBJ2-1, with 14 bases fitting TRBD2. CDR3 size: 16 residues. CDR1 and CDR2 (germline): SGHAT, FQNNGV. V trimming: 5 bases; J trimming: 7 bases; junction bases outside the gene matches: 7. CDR3 protein: CASSPPGTSGGNEQFF. DNA of the CDR3: TGTGCCAGCAGCCCGCCCGGGACTAGCGGGGGAAATGAGCAGTTCTTC. Full variable domain (remainder filled in from reference TRBV11-2 and TRBJ2-1): EAGVAQSPRYKIIEKRQSVAFWCNPISGHATLYWYQQILGQGPKLLIQFQNNGVVDDSQLPKDRFSAERLKGVDSTLKIQPAKLEDSAVYLCASSPPGTSGGNEQFFGPGTRLTVL.

This clone has only one observation. The rearrangement joins TRBV2 to TRBJ2-7; D remains ambiguous. Germline CDR1 and CDR2: SNHLY and FYNNEI. V gave up 4 bases and J gave up 7 bases, with 17 bases separating them. The CDR3 runs to 14 residues. The CDR3 here is CASSADTLKGEQYF. CDR3 sequence (DNA): TGTGCCAGCAGTGCCGACACCCTCAAGGGTGAGCAGTACTTC.

V is TRBV27 and J is TRBJ1-4; a weak D match, TRBD1 (5 bases). V was cut by 7 bases and J by 0 bases, with 24 bases left in between. Germline-derived CDR1 and CDR2 are MNHEY and SMNVEV (reference sequence). The CDR3 runs 19 residues. CDR3 DNA sequence: TGTGCCAGCACCCTCCAGGGAACGATTTGGCTACCAACTAATGAAAAACTGTTTTTT. Translation gives CASTLQGTIWLPTNEKLFF.

The V gene is TRBV2, the J gene TRBJ2-2; tentatively, D is TRBD1 (7 bases). V lost 5 bases to trimming and J lost 2 bases, with 12 bases between them. Germline V gene sequence: CDR1 SNHLY, CDR2 FYNNEI. The CDR3 loop spans 15 amino acids. CDR3 nucleotide sequence: TGTGCCAGCAGTCGCGGGACAGCAAACACCGGGGAGCTGTTTTTT. This codes for CASSRGTANTGELFF.

The J gene is TRBJ1-1, the V gene TRBV4-2, with D perhaps TRBD1 (5 bases). Germline lookup yields CDR1 LGHNA and CDR2 YNFKEQ. Trimming removed 3 bases from V and 2 bases from J, with 13 bases in between. The CDR3 is made up of 15 amino acids. The CDR3 protein is CASSQVGGSNTEAFF. The CDR3 DNA is TGTGCCAGCAGCCAGGTGGGGGGGAGCAACACTGAAGCTTTCTTT.

V usage is TRBV3-1 (or the pseudogene TRBV3-2) and J usage is TRBJ2-5, with D tentatively TRBD2 (7 bases). CDR1 and CDR2 (germline): LGHDT, YNNKEL (reference sequence). The CDR3 is made up of 13 amino acids. Trimming pared 5 bases from V and 6 bases from J, leaving 13 bases between. The CDR3 spells CASSGGAGKTQYF. DNA of the CDR3: TGTGCCAGCAGCGGGGGGGCCGGAAAGACCCAGTACTTC.

This clone has a handful of counts. This chain joins TRBV11-2 and TRBJ1-6; tentative D call: TRBD1 (5 bases). V was shortened by 9 bases and J by 5 bases, with 14 bases between the two germline ends. CDR3 length equals 14 residues. The germline CDR1 and CDR2 sequences are SGHAT and FQNNGV. For the CDR3, the DNA is TGTGCCAGTACGGTCGGGGGAAATAATTCACCCCTCCACTTT. Its translation: CASTVGGNNSPLHF.

The chain has TRBV5-1 and TRBJ1-6, with a weak D call TRBD1 (6 bases). Germline assignment: CDR1 SGHRS and CDR2 YFSETQ. V lost 0 bases and J lost 8, with 12 bases in between. This CDR3 spans 15 amino acids. CDR3 DNA sequence: TGCGCCAGCAGCTTGGCCGGGGGCGAAGATTCACCCCTCCACTTT. This sequence encodes CASSLAGGEDSPLHF. Using reference TRBV5-1 and TRBJ1-6 for the parts outside the CDR3, the full variable domain is KAGVTQTPRYLIKTRGQQVTLSCSPISGHRSVSWYQQTPGQGLQFLFEYFSETQRNKGNFPGRFSGRQFSNSRSEMNVSTLELGDSALYLCASSLAGGEDSPLHFGNGTRLTVT.

The DNA for the CDR3 is TGCGCCAGCAGTCATCTAAATCAGCCCCAGCATTTT. Translation: CASSHLNQPQHF. V is TRBV23-1 and J is TRBJ1-5; no clear D. TRBV23-1 is classed as an ORF, of uncertain function. The V end lost 3 bases, the J end lost 4 bases, and 4 bases lay between the germline ends. This CDR3 has 12 residues.

The chain links TRBV6-5 to TRBJ2-6; D is unresolved. Trimming shortened V by 2 bases and J by 0 bases, and 8 bases separated the two germline ends. CDR1 and CDR2 from the germline V gene are MNHEY and SVGAGI. The CDR3 is 16 residues long. The CDR3 DNA is TGTGCCAGCAGTTACGAAGGCGCCTCTGGGGCCAACGTCCTGACTTTC. Its translation is CASSYEGASGANVLTF.